In this sample, the clone carrying this T cell receptor (beta chain) turned up a few times. Its antigen remains unidentified. Sample time point: persistent/refractory GD, antithyroid drugs over 5 years with positive TRAb. After RNA was extracted from PBMCs, the TCR library was made from it. The V and J ends lost 3 bases and 8 bases respectively, with 13 bases between them. Per the germline V gene, CDR1 is KGHSH and CDR2 is LQKENI. The CDR3 is made up of 13 amino acids. According to the study, TCR beta libraries were built with iRepertoire HTBI primers and CDR3-region Arm-PCR. TCRdb passed the multiplex PCR reads through MiXCR, listing each CDR3 protein once. The data show fewer than 600,000 distinct CDR3 sequences, about 20% seen once. The data originate from a study of regulatory T cells in long-lasting Graves disease. The study's findings and limits: TCR diversity was lower in persistent than newly diagnosed Graves' disease.

The sequencing used peripheral blood mononuclear cells (PBMCs), collected when the disease was refractory, from a patient treated with antithyroid drugs. This rearrangement joins TRBV18 to TRBJ1-2, with D possibly TRBD1 on 5 matching bases. The source is a female donor with Graves disease. In DNA, the CDR3 is TGTGCCAGCTCACCCCTGTCGGGGGAAGGCTACACCTTC. This sequence encodes CASSPLSGEGYTF.